One sample yielded the 17 T cell receptor beta chains listed below, sequenced in a study of spatial heterogeneity in lung cancer. Time point defined: blood at routine non-recurrence follow-up after resection. No cells were sorted before sequencing. The whole RNA sequenced was extracted from tumor, nontumor lung or frozen PBMC. TCRdb used MiXCR to reprocess the 5' RACE reads, holding one entry per CDR3 protein. The data hold some 110,000 distinct CDR3 sequences, with 10% to 15% observed a single time. Specimen: PBMCs, collected at follow-up. The receptor set was obtained from a male donor with early-stage non-small cell lung cancer.

This clonotype came up many times. The chain uses TRBV4-1 and TRBJ1-1; maybe TRBD1 (5 bases). CDR1 and CDR2 (germline): MGHRA, YSYEKL. This CDR3 region has 13 residues. The V end lost 0 bases, the J end lost 8 bases, and 10 bases lay between the germline ends. CDR3 sequence: CASSQEARGEAFF. In DNA form, the CDR3 reads TGCGCCAGCAGCCAAGAAGCGAGGGGAGAAGCTTTCTTT.

This clonotype came up a few times. V usage is TRBV7-2 and J usage is TRBJ1-4, with a possible D match to TRBD1 (5 bases). V was clipped by 5 bases and J by 4 bases, with 14 bases between them. CDR3 length: 15 residues. Germline CDR1 is SGHTA and CDR2 is FQGNSA. CDR3 protein: CASSPGPERNEKLFF. DNA of the CDR3: TGTGCCAGCAGCCCGGGACCAGAGCGTAATGAAAAACTGTTTTTT.

This clonotype was recorded many times. The chain links TRBV5-1 to TRBJ1-6; D is uncertain. Trimming left V 5 bases short and J 4 bases short, with 19 bases between. Per the germline V gene, CDR1 is SGHRS and CDR2 is YFSETQ. CDR3 size: 17 residues. The CDR3 protein is CASRLRSAGRYNSPLHF. Written as DNA, the CDR3 is TGCGCCAGCAGGCTTAGGTCTGCTGGTCGTTATAATTCACCCCTCCACTTT.

The table lists this clonotype with many counts. The chain links TRBV20-1 to TRBJ2-7; D may match TRBD1 or TRBD2 (5 bases each). Trimming removed 2 bases at V and 4 bases at J, with 18 bases between. In germline, CDR1 is DFQATT, CDR2 SNEGSKA (reference sequence). This CDR3 contains 15 residues. The CDR3 sequence is CSARPSSGGLYEQYF. The CDR3 coding sequence is TGCAGTGCTAGACCATCTAGTGGGGGTCTTTACGAGCAGTACTTC.

The rearrangement joins TRBV12-3 or TRBV12-4 to TRBJ2-2; possible D gene TRBD1, 6 bases. This CDR3 spans 14 amino acids. Trimming pared 4 bases from V and 5 bases from J, leaving 11 bases between. The CDR3 bases are TGTGCCAGCAGTTCACAGGGATATACCGGGGAGCTGTTTTTT. This encodes CASSSQGYTGELFF.

The CDR3 bases are TGCGCCAGCAGCTTGAGTCAGGGGGCGTACAATGAGCAGTTCTTC. Translated, it gives CASSLSQGAYNEQFF. The V call is TRBV5-1, the J call TRBJ2-1; 8 bases fit TRBD1. Germline lookup yields CDR1 SGHRS and CDR2 YFSETQ. With V trimmed by 1 base and J by 4 bases, 4 bases remained unmatched. The CDR3 spans 15 residues.

This clonotype has a count of ten or more. V usage is TRBV5-1 and J usage is TRBJ2-3, with TRBD2 matching 9 bases. Germline CDR1 reads SGHRS; CDR2 reads YFSETQ. The CDR3 totals 15 residues. The trim removed 4 bases at V and 4 bases at J, leaving 7 bases unmatched. CDR3 DNA sequence: TGCGCCAGCAGCCAAGGCGGGGGGGCCTCAGATACGCAGTATTTT. Protein: CASSQGGGASDTQYF.

The chain joins TRBV3-1 to TRBJ2-3; D may be TRBD1 or TRBD2 (5 bases each). Germline V gene lookup returns CDR1 LGHDT and CDR2 YNNKEL (reference sequence). The CDR3 spans 16 residues. Trimming removed 0 bases from V and 4 bases from J, with 14 bases in between. This chain's CDR3 is CASSQEAAGRPDTQYF. The CDR3 DNA is TGTGCCAGCAGCCAAGAAGCGGCAGGGCGCCCAGATACGCAGTATTTT.

V and J are TRBV28 and TRBJ2-7, with D possibly being TRBD1 (6 bases). The CDR3 is made up of 15 amino acids. V dropped 7 bases and J dropped 1 base, with 17 bases sitting between them. Germline loops: CDR1 MDHEN, CDR2 SYDVKM. The CDR3 protein is CASNSRDTISYEQYF. CDR3 DNA: TGTGCCAGCAACTCCCGGGACACCATTTCCTACGAGCAGTACTTC. Full variable domain (missing parts from reference TRBV28 and TRBJ2-7): DVKVTQSSRYLVKRTGEKVFLECVQDMDHENMFWYRQDPGLGLRLIYFSYDVKMKEKGDIPEGYSVSREKKERFSLILESASTNQTSMYLCASNSRDTISYEQYFGPGTRLTVT.

This clonotype was seen ten or more times. CDR3 sequence (DNA): TGTGCCAGCAGCCAAGAAGGCAGCCCCTCGAATCAGCCCCAGCATTTT. It translates to CASSQEGSPSNQPQHF. The rearrangement uses TRBV4-2 and TRBJ1-5; D uncertain. This CDR3 contains 16 residues. Per the germline V gene, CDR1 is LGHNA and CDR2 is YNFKEQ. With 0 bases removed from V and 4 bases from J, the gap between germline ends came to 13 bases.

This clonotype was seen at least ten times. This CDR3 is CASSQVDRAGGLSTEAFF. The CDR3, as DNA: TGTGCCAGCAGCCAAGTTGATCGCGCAGGGGGTTTGTCCACTGAAGCTTTCTTT. The chain couples TRBV3-1 to TRBJ1-1, with 7 bases that match TRBD1. CDR3 length: 18 residues. The V and J ends lost 1 base and 4 bases, in that order; junction bases with no gene match: 15. Germline V gene data show CDR1 as LGHDT and CDR2 as YNNKEL (reference sequence).

This clonotype was detected only a few times. The chain has TRBV19 and TRBJ2-6, with D possibly called TRBD1 or TRBD2 (5 bases each). Germline loops: CDR1 LNHDA, CDR2 SQIVND (reference sequence). V lost 6 bases to trimming and J lost 4 bases, with 19 bases between them. This CDR3 comprises 17 residues. CDR3 amino acids: CASRSKAEGSGANVLTF. CDR3 nucleotides: TGTGCCAGTAGATCGAAAGCTGAGGGGTCGGGGGCCAACGTCCTGACTTTC.

This clonotype was seen ten or more times. The chain combines TRBV28 with TRBJ2-7; 8 bases are shared with TRBD2. V trimming: 6 bases; J trimming: 5 bases; junction bases outside the gene matches: 12. The germline gives CDR1 MDHEN, CDR2 SYDVKM. The CDR3 spans 15 residues. Here the CDR3 DNA reads TGTGCCAGCAGCCGGAGCGGGGGCGGGGGCAACGAGCAGTACTTC. It yields the protein CASSRSGGGGNEQYF.

This clonotype has a count of ten or more. The chain joins TRBV12-3 or TRBV12-4 to TRBJ2-1, with 11 bases matching TRBD2. The CDR3 runs to 16 residues. J gave up 4 bases and V 7 bases, and 9 bases lay outside the gene matches. CDR3 coding DNA: TGTGCCAGCACCCTAAGGGCTAGCGGGGGGTACAATGAGCAGTTCTTC. As protein: CASTLRASGGYNEQFF.

This clonotype was observed at least ten times. This chain joins TRBV7-8 and TRBJ1-1; TRBD1 aligns across 7 bases. CDR3 size: 16 residues. Unmatched junction bases numbered 6, after V lost 1 base and J lost 1 base. Germline assignment: CDR1 SGHVS and CDR2 FQNEAQ. CDR3 residues: CASSLEGDRRNTEAFF. CDR3 coding DNA: TGTGCCAGCAGCTTAGAGGGGGACAGAAGGAACACTGAAGCTTTCTTT.

This clonotype occurred a few times. The chain has TRBV7-3 and TRBJ2-1; 11 positions agree with TRBD1. The V and J ends lost 3 bases and 9 bases, in that order; junction bases with no gene match: 4. CDR3 length: 14 amino acids. Germline CDR1 and CDR2: SGHTA and FQGTGA. The CDR3 loop is CASSLDRGRGEQFF. CDR3 bases: TGTGCCAGCAGCTTGGACAGGGGGCGCGGTGAGCAGTTCTTC.

This chain joins TRBV5-1 and TRBJ2-1, with TRBD1 matching over 7 bases. The J segment lost 4 bases and the V segment lost 4 bases, leaving 5 bases of the junction unmatched. The germline gives CDR1 SGHRS, CDR2 YFSETQ. CDR3 length: 14 amino acids. This chain's CDR3 is CASSRGQVYNEQFF. The CDR3 coding sequence is TGCGCCAGCAGCCGCGGACAGGTTTACAATGAGCAGTTCTTC.